This TCR beta chain was retrieved from a study of cytomegalovirus exposure and HLA in healthy donors. Study-wide context: In a later analysis, the 120 or so validation repertoires were reported to have used the same platform as the 550 to 850 first-cohort repertoires.

Data came from immunoSEQ multiplex PCR; TCRdb stores just in-frame clones and leaves some out. In the table there are over 110,000 clones, approximately 86% of which are singletons. Only a few counts were recorded for this clone. Antigen unknown. Points from the study as a whole: Later, an analysis found that TCR clusters from the first cohort tended to co-occur in the 120 validation repertoires.

The TCR comes from a man between 18 and 29 years old in good health and CMV-seropositive. The specimen was PBMCs.

As DNA, the CDR3 is TGCAGTGCTACGGGGGACACTGAAGCTTTCTTT. Amino acids: CSATGDTEAFF. This chain joins TRBV20-1 and TRBJ1-1, with D maybe TRBD1 (5 bases). CDR1 is DFQATT, CDR2 SNEGSKA, per germline (reference sequence). Trimming took off 4 bases at V and 3 bases at J, with 6 bases between the two ends. The CDR3 is made up of 11 amino acids.